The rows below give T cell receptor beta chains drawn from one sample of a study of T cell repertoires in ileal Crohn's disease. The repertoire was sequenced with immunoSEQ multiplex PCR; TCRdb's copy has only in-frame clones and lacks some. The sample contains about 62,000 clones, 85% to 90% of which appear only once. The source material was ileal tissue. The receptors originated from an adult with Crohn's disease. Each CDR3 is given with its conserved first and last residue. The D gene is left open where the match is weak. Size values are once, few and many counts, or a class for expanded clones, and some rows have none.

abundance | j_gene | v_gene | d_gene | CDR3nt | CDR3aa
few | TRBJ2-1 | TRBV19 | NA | TGTGCCAGTAGTAAGGGGAACAATGAGCAGTTCTTC | CASSKGNNEQFF
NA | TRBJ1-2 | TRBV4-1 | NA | TGCGCCAGCAGCCAAGCCCAGGGTAACTATGGCTACACCTTC | CASSQAQGNYGYTF
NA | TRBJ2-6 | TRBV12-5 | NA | TGTGCTAGTGGTTTGTCAGGCTCCGGGGCCAACGTCCTGACTTTC | CASGLSGSGANVLTF
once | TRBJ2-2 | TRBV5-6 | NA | TGTGCCAGCAGCACAGGCATCGCGAACACCGGGGAGCTGTTTTTT | CASSTGIANTGELFF
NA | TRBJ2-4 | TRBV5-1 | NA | TGCGCCAGCAGCTTGCAGGGAATAGCCAAAAACATTCAGTACTTC | CASSLQGIAKNIQYF
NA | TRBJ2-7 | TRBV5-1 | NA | TGCGCCAGCAGTTTGATGAGGACGCAGGGTCCCTACGAGCAGTACTTC | CASSLMRTQGPYEQYF
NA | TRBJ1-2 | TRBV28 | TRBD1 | TGTGCCAGCGAAACACAGGGGAATGGCTACACCTTC | CASETQGNGYTF
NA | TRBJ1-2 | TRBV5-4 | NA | TGTGCCAGCAGCCCGGACAGCAACTATGGCTACACCTTC | CASSPDSNYGYTF
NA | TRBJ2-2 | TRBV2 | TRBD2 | TGTGCCAGCAGTGAAGGGACTAGAGACACCGGGGAGCTGTTTTTT | CASSEGTRDTGELFF
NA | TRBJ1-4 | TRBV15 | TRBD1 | TGTGCCACCAGCAGAGATCGGGACAGGGGTGAAAAACTGTTTTTT | CATSRDRDRGEKLFF
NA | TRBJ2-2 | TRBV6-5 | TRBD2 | TGTGCCAGCCATGCGACTAGCGGGGGGTCCGGGGAGCTGTTTTTT | CASHATSGGSGELFF
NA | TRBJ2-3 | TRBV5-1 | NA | TGCGCCAGCGCCAATATGTGGGGGCCCCCTCAGTATTTT | CASANMWGPPQYF
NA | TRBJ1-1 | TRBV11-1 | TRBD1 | TGTGCCAGCAGTTCCAACAGGGGCACTGAAGCTTTCTTT | CASSSNRGTEAFF
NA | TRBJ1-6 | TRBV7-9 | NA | TGTGCCAGCAGCTCCTCCGGCTCCTATAATTCACCCCTCCACTTT | CASSSSGSYNSPLHF
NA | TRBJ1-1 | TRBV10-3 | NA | TGTGCCATCACCCGAAGCGGCGAGACTGAAGCTTTCTTT | CAITRSGETEAFF
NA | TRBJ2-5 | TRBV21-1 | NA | TGTGCCAGCAGCAAAGGTTGTGGAACATGGGGGGGGACTCAAGAGACCCAGTACTTC | CASSKGCGTWGGTQETQYF
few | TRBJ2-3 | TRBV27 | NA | TGTGCCAGCAAGGAGGGATCGGGCCGGGATACGCAGTATTTT | CASKEGSGRDTQYF
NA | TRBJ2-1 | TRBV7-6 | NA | TGTGCCAGCAGCTTAACTGCGGACAGCCCCCGGTTCTTC | CASSLTADSPRFF
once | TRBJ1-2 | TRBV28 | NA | TGTGCCAGCAGTTTTGGAGTGGATGGCTACACCTTC | CASSFGVDGYTF
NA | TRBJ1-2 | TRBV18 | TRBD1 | TGTGCCAGCTCACTGTCCGGGACAGACGGCTACACCTTC | CASSLSGTDGYTF
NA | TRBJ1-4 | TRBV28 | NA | TGTGCCAGCAGTTTGATCGACAGTGAGAAACTGTTTTTT | CASSLIDSEKLFF
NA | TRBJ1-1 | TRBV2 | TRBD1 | TGTGCCAGCAGGGACAGGGCGAACACTGAAGCTTTCTTT | CASRDRANTEAFF
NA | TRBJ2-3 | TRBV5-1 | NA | TGCGCCAGCAGCTTGGCCCGGGTCCTTCTGACAGATACGCAGTATTTT | CASSLARVLLTDTQYF
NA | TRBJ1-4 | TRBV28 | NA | TGTGCCAGCAATGTACAGAGATCTAATGAAAAACTGTTTTTT | CASNVQRSNEKLFF
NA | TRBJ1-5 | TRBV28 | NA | TGTGCCAGCAGTTTACTTGCGGGGCTTCAGCCCCAGCATTTT | CASSLLAGLQPQHF
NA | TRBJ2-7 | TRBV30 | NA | TGTGCCTGGAGTGCGGACTATTCAACCTACGAGCAGTACTTC | CAWSADYSTYEQYF
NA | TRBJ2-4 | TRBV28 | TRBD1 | TGTGCCAGCAGCCCTAGGACCGGACAGGGAGAAAACATTCAGTACTTC | CASSPRTGQGENIQYF
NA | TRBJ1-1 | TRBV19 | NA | TGTGCCAGCCTCGGGGGGGCCACTGAAGCTTTCTTT | CASLGGATEAFF
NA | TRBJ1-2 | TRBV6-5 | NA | TGTGCCAGCAGTCCCCTGCGGGGCTACACCTTC | CASSPLRGYTF
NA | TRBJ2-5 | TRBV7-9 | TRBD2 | TGTGCCAGCAGCCTCGGGACTAGCGGGGGAGAGACCCAGTACTTC | CASSLGTSGGETQYF
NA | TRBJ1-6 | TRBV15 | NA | TGTGCCACCAGCAGAGATATCGTGAGCTCCTATAATTCACCCCTCCACTTT | CATSRDIVSSYNSPLHF
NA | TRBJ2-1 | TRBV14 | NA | TGTGCCAGCAGCCGCTCCTCAAACAGTCTGGTTGAGCAGTTCTTC | CASSRSSNSLVEQFF
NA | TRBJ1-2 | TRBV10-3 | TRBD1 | TGTGCCATCAGCCGTGACAGGGTTAGTGGCTACACCTTC | CAISRDRVSGYTF
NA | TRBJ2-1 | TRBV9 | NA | TGTGCCAGCAGCGTAGGGGCAGAGCAGTTCTTC | CASSVGAEQFF
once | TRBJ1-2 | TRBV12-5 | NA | TGTGCTAGTGGTTTGTTGGGGACTCGGGGCTACACCTTC | CASGLLGTRGYTF
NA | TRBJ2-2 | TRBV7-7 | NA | TGTGCTAGTTTACAGGGCGGGGAGCTGTTTTTT | CASLQGGELFF
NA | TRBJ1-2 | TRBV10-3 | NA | TGTGCCATCAGCTTAGAGACGGGGGGCTACACCTTC | CAISLETGGYTF
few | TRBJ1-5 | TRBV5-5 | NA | TGTGCCAGCAGCTTGGAACACTATAGCAATCAGCCCCAGCATTTT | CASSLEHYSNQPQHF